This T cell receptor (beta chain) comes out of a study of blood T cell repertoires in COVID-19. The overall study: Sources were T cells, B-cell-depleted T cells, or PBMCs; the material itself was cDNA or gDNA.

Generated by immunoSEQ multiplex PCR, the TCRdb table keeps only in-frame clones and is missing some. This sample has 300,000 to 400,000 clones, with about 87% found just once. V lost 1 base to trimming and J lost 9 bases, with 10 bases between them. The CDR3 runs 13 residues. Germline CDR1 is MNHNS and CDR2 is SASEGT. The specimen sequenced was peripheral blood. This receptor was identified in a woman in her sixties with COVID-19, enrolled during active disease. The J gene is TRBJ2-4, the V gene TRBV6-1; weak D call: TRBD1 (5 bases). Here the CDR3 DNA reads TGTGCCAGCAGTGAAGGGGGCTGGGGCATTCAGTACTTC. Translated: CASSEGGWGIQYF.